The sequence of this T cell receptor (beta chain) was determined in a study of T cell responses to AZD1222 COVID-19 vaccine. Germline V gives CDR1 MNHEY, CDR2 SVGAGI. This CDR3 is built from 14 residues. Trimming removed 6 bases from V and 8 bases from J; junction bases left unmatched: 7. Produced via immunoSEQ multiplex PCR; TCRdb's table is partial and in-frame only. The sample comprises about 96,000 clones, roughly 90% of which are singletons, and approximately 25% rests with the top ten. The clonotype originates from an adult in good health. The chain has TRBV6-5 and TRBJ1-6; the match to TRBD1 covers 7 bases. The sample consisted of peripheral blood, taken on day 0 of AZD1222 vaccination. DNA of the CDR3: TGTGCCAGCAGAGCCGGGACAGTTGATTCACCCCTCCACTTT. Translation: CASRAGTVDSPLHF.